These 14 T cell receptor beta chains share one sample of origin, sequenced in a study of neurological immune-mediated disorders. TCRdb reanalysed the 5' RACE reads using MiXCR and keeps one entry per CDR3 protein. The sample shows tens of thousands of distinct CDR3 sequences, roughly 15% of them seen only once. Sequenced sample: PBMCs. Receptor source: a woman aged 45-59 years in good health.

This clonotype came up many times. The chain joins TRBV5-1 to TRBJ2-5; the D gene is possibly TRBD2 (6 bases). The V end lost 6 bases, the J end lost 4 bases, and 13 bases lay between the germline ends. Germline CDR1 and CDR2: SGHRS and YFSETQ. There are 13 residues in the CDR3. The CDR3: CASTARGAETQYF. The CDR3 DNA follows: TGCGCCAGCACGGCTCGCGGGGCAGAGACCCAGTACTTC.

This clonotype has a count of ten or more. The rearrangement uses TRBV12-3 or TRBV12-4 and TRBJ1-6, with 8 bases lining up with TRBD1. This CDR3 is built from 14 residues. V shed 5 bases, J shed 10 bases, and the junction held 7 bases outside the gene matches. The CDR3 loop reads CASSPRTGNSPLHF. The CDR3 DNA follows: TGTGCCAGCAGTCCTCGGACAGGGAACTCACCCCTCCACTTT.

For this clonotype: One end of the junction varies from germline; a read error may be responsible. The V and J genes are TRBV3-1 and TRBJ2-3, with 11 bases lining up with TRBD2. Germline assignment: CDR1 LGHDT and CDR2 YNNKEL (reference sequence). This CDR3 comprises 20 residues. The CDR3 protein is CVSSQEGRLAGPQSTDTQYF. CDR3 DNA: TGTGTCAGCAGCCAAGAAGGGCGACTAGCGGGACCCCAAAGCACAGATACGCAGTATTTT.

This clonotype showed up many times. The chain combines TRBV7-8 with TRBJ1-1, with D unresolved. Germline V gives CDR1 SGHVS, CDR2 FQNEAQ. This CDR3 contains 11 residues. Trimming stripped 5 bases from V and 7 bases from J, with 8 bases between. The CDR3 is CASSHWGEAFF. The CDR3 nucleotides are TGTGCCAGCAGCCATTGGGGTGAAGCTTTCTTT. The full variable domain, with the rest looked up from reference TRBV7-8 and TRBJ1-1, is GAGVSQSPRYKVAKRGQDVALRCDPISGHVSLFWYQQALGQGPEFLTYFQNEAQLDKSGLPSDRFFAERPEGSVSTLKIQRTQQEDSAVYLCASSHWGEAFFGQGTRLTVV.

There are many counts of this clonotype. The rearrangement joins TRBV6-5 to TRBJ1-2; possibly TRBD1 for D (6 bases). Germline values: CDR1 MNHEY, CDR2 SVGAGI. V lost 5 bases and J lost 2, with 21 bases in between. This CDR3 has 17 residues. The CDR3 sequence: CASSTPSGRGINYGYTF. CDR3 DNA sequence: TGTGCCAGCAGTACACCTTCGGGAAGGGGGATAAACTATGGCTACACCTTC.

CDR3 protein: CASSLAGGKGRNTEAFF. The CDR3, as DNA: TGCGCCAGCAGCTTGGCCGGGGGGAAAGGGAGAAACACTGAAGCTTTCTTT. The rearrangement links TRBV5-1 to TRBJ1-1, with D possibly being TRBD1 (5 bases). V was trimmed by 0 bases and J by 2 bases, leaving 17 bases between them. In germline, CDR1 is SGHRS, CDR2 YFSETQ. The length of the CDR3 is 17 residues.

The table lists this clonotype with many counts. The rearrangement joins TRBV5-1 to TRBJ2-6, with D tentatively TRBD1 (5 bases). CDR1 is SGHRS and CDR2 is YFSETQ in the germline V gene. V shed 2 bases and J shed 0 bases, with 9 bases lying between them. The CDR3 sequence is 16 residues long. CDR3 nucleotides: TGCGCCAGCAGCTTAGACAGCGCCTCTGGGGCCAACGTCCTGACTTTC. This codes for CASSLDSASGANVLTF.

This clonotype was counted ten times or more. The chain is built from TRBV29-1 and TRBJ2-1; 12 bases agree with TRBD2. CDR1 SQVTM and CDR2 ANQGSEA come from the germline V gene. The CDR3 sequence is 14 residues long. With 6 bases clipped from V and 6 bases from J, the junction kept 6 bases outside the gene matches. The CDR3 DNA is TGCAGCGTACTAGGACTAGCGGGGTCCAATGAGCAGTTCTTC. It yields the protein CSVLGLAGSNEQFF.

This clonotype appeared many times. The rearrangement joins TRBV5-1 to TRBJ1-5; D may be TRBD1 (6 bases). The V and J ends lost 0 bases and 4 bases respectively, with 11 bases between them. CDR1 is SGHRS and CDR2 is YFSETQ in the germline V gene. The CDR3 contains 15 residues. Here the CDR3 DNA reads TGCGCCAGCAGCTTGGGGGCAGGGGTAAATCAGCCCCAGCATTTT. Encoded protein: CASSLGAGVNQPQHF.

This clonotype was observed many times. This sequence joins TRBV10-3 and TRBJ2-1; 10 nucleotides agree with TRBD2. Germline V gives CDR1 ENHRY, CDR2 SYGVKD. Germline trimming cut 4 bases from V and 0 bases from J; bases unmatched to any gene: 0. This CDR3 region has 15 residues. In DNA, the CDR3 is TGTGCCATCAGTGGGACTAGCGGCTCCTACAATGAGCAGTTCTTC. Translating it yields CAISGTSGSYNEQFF.

This clonotype was detected many times. J is TRBJ1-2 and V is TRBV20-1, with D tentatively TRBD1 (6 bases). The CDR3 runs to 14 residues. Trimming stripped 0 bases from V and 2 bases from J, with 10 bases between. Per the germline V gene, CDR1 is DFQATT and CDR2 is SNEGSKA (reference sequence). This chain's CDR3 is CSARDPGGNYGYTF. DNA of the CDR3: TGCAGTGCTAGAGATCCGGGGGGCAACTATGGCTACACCTTC.

At least ten counts were recorded for this clonotype. This chain connects TRBV5-5 to TRBJ2-1; 8 bases agree with TRBD2. Germline V gives CDR1 SGHKS, CDR2 YYEKEE (reference sequence). V gave up 0 bases and J gave up 8 bases; unmatched junction bases: 7. The CDR3 has 15 residues. CDR3 nucleotide sequence: TGTGCCAGCAGCTTGGGGGTCGGGGGGGCCGATGAGCAGTTCTTC. This sequence encodes CASSLGVGGADEQFF.

The sample holds many counts of this clonotype. The chain employs TRBV5-1 and TRBJ1-1; no reliable D call. This CDR3 is 14 amino acids long. Germline CDR1 reads SGHRS; CDR2 reads YFSETQ. The germline V and J ends were trimmed by 9 bases and 0 bases, with 15 bases remaining between them. The CDR3 DNA follows: TGCGCCACATCCGCCACGAACGTGAACACTGAAGCTTTCTTT. Its translation is CATSATNVNTEAFF.

Turning to this clonotype: A much larger clone differs from this one at a single base, so this may be a read error. The chain recombines TRBV9 with TRBJ2-3, with 8 bases identical to TRBD1. The CDR3 has 15 residues. Germline lookup yields CDR1 SGDLS and CDR2 YYNGEE. The CDR3 here is CANSQGAGSTDTQYF. The DNA of the CDR3 is TGTGCCAACAGCCAGGGGGCGGGAAGCACAGATACGCAGTATTTT.